This record covers a single T cell receptor (beta chain). Vbeta (60) and Jbeta (13) primers were used in the PCR. Sequenced by immunoSEQ multiplex PCR; TCRdb stores in-frame clones only, minus some. The sample yields some 90,000 clones, over 70% seen once. This CDR3 contains 15 residues. Germline CDR1 and CDR2: SGHTA and FQGTGA. V trimming: 0 bases; J trimming: 4 bases; junction bases outside the gene matches: 2. This sample was included in a study of cytomegalovirus exposure and HLA in healthy donors. The chain employs TRBV7-3 and TRBJ2-1, with 8 bases fitting TRBD1. The source of this sequence is a man in his forties in good health and CMV-seronegative. The specimen was PBMCs. The CDR3 loop is CASSLTGTGYNEQFF. DNA for the CDR3: TGTGCCAGCAGCTTAACCGGGACAGGATACAATGAGCAGTTCTTC.